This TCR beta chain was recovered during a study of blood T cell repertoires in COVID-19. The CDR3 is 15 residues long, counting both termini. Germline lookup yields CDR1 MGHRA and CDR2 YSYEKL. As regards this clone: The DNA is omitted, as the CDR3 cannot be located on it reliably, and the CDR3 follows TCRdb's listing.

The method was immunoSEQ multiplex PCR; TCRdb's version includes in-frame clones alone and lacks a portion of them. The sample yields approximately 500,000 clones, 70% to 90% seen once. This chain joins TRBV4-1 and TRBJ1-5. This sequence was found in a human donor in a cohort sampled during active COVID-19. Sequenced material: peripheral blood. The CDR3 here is CASSQGTGEVSPSIF.